The text below deals with one T cell receptor (beta chain). The specificity of this receptor is unknown. No base quality values were provided; no much bigger clone lies one nucleotide off. The data stem from a study of graft-versus-host responses after intestinal transplantation (dated by TCRdb to 2020 to 2022). In terms of the full investigation: Recipients received multivisceral, liver-intestinal, or isolated intestinal transplants. Every recipient was given anti-thymocyte globulin induction, then maintenance tacrolimus and steroids for 2 to 4 years. Graft-versus-host and host-versus-graft alloreactive T cell clones were tracked in the graft, circulation and bone marrow after intestinal transplantation using bulk TCR-beta CDR3 sequencing. Alloreactive clones were identified by sequencing pre-transplant mixed lymphocyte reaction products and comparing them with unstimulated pre-transplant donor and recipient T cells. The cohort enrolled some 23 intestinal transplant recipients including one retransplant, and a few patients lacking pretransplant specimens were excluded. A peak of at least 4% donor T cells among recipient peripheral blood mononuclear cells was the definition used for donor T cell macrochimerism. Instead of going to the commercial service, samples from three later patients were sequenced in-house on an Illumina MiSeq and processed with MiXCR. Beyond this particular receptor, the publication reports: In patients with donor T cell macrochimerism, the allografts had high GvH to HvG T cell clonal ratios. Conclusions were limited by the relatively low number and heterogeneity of intestinal transplant patients. GvH clones turned up in recipient bone marrow, with some appearing earlier in ileal mucosa or blood, a pattern consistent with an intestinal mucosal origin. Early after transplant, declines in HvG clones were associated with peak levels of circulating GvH clones.

The receptor library was made with the immunoSEQ multiplex PCR assay. High-throughput TCR-beta CDR3 sequencing of genomic DNA from most patients was performed by Adaptive Biotechnologies. For the original study's pipeline: Adaptive's ImmunoSEQ software was the source of the TCR sequencing data for about 20 patients, while three other patients were processed with MiXCR and VDJtools. CDR3 nucleotide sequences shared between donor and recipient were removed because their origin could not be assigned. To count as alloreactive, a clone needed at least 2-fold expansion over unstimulated cells and a minimum CFSE-low frequency of 0.002% (template counts) or 0.001% (read counts). Clones were considered mappable if detected in sequenced pre-transplant spleen, lymph node, or MLR CFSE-low populations of the donor or recipient. Cumulative frequency of alloreactive clones was calculated as a percentage of all sequences weighted by copy number. TCRdb retrieved this table from immuneACCESS and kept in-frame rearrangements only. Not all clones are present; in checked studies, unresolved V genes account for under half, and no reason is known for the remainder. The DNA gave D and trimming, while V, J and clone size come from that table. Recorded for this sample are about 2,500 clones; roughly 95% of them occurred a single time. Roughly 1.5% of the sample is in the top ten clones.

Blood samples were collected up to 4 times in the first month after transplant and then at least monthly when available. The sequence derives from a human patient who received an intestinal transplant, so some T cells may come from the graft donor. The sample consisted of PBMCs, taken around 20 days after intestinal transplant.

The encoded CDR3 is CASIEDSQSSGNTIYF. The nucleotide sequence reads as follows: TGTGCCAGCATAGAGGATTCGCAGAGCTCTGGAAACACCATATATTTT. This receptor chain uses TRBV2 and TRBJ1-3, with the D gene not confidently named. Spanning cysteine to phenylalanine, the CDR3 consists of 16 amino acids. Only the CDR3 DNA is retained, 48 bases long and in frame from the first base. According to the germline V gene, CDR1 reads SNHLY and CDR2 reads FYNNEI. Trimming at the junction amounts to 7 bases on V and 0 bases on J, and the germline ends lie 16 bases apart.